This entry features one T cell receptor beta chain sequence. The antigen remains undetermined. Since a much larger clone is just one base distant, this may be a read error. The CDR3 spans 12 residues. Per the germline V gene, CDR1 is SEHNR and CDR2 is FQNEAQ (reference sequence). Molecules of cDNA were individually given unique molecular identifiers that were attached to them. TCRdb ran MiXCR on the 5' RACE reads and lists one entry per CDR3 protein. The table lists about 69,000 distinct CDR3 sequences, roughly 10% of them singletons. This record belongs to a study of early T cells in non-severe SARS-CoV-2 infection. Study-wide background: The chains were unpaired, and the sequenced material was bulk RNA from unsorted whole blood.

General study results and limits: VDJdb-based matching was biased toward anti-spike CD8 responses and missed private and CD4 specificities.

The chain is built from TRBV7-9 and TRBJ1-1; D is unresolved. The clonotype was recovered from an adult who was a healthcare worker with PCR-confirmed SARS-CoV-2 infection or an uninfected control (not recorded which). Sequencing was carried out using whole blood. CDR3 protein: CASSLVKDEVFF. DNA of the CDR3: TGTGCCAGCAGCTTAGTCAAGGATGAAGTTTTCTTT.